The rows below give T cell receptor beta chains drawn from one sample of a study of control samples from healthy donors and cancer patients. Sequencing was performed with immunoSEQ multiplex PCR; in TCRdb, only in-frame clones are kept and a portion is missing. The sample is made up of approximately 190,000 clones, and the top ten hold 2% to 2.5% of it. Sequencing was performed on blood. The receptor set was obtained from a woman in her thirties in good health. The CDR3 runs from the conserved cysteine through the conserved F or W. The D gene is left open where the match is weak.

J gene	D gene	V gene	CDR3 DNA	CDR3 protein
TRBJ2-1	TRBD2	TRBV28	TGTGCCAGCGGACTAGCGGGGGGGTACAATGAGCAGTTCTTC	CASGLAGGYNEQFF
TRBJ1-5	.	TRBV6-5	TGTGCCAGCAGTTACTCTAGGGCCCAGCCCCAGCATTTT	CASSYSRAQPQHF
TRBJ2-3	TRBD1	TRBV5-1	TGCGCCAGCAGCTTAACGAGACAGGGACCGGGAGATACGCAGTATTTT	CASSLTRQGPGDTQYF
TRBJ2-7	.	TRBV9	TGTGCCAGCAGCGTGACCAGGGGGGGAGCCGAGCAGTACTTC	CASSVTRGGAEQYF
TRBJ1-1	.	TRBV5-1	TGCGCCAGCAGCCTCACAGGTCAGAACACTGAAGCTTTCTTT	CASSLTGQNTEAFF
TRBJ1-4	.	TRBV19	TGTGCCAGTAGTTCGGGCAGGGGACCGAATGAAAAACTGTTTTTT	CASSSGRGPNEKLFF
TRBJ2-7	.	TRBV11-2	TGTGCCAGCAGCTTCACAGGGTCGCGGCTCGAGCAGTACTTC	CASSFTGSRLEQYF
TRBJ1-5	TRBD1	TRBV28	TGTGCCAGCAGTTTGCCCGGGACAGGTGTGCCCCAGCATTTT	CASSLPGTGVPQHF
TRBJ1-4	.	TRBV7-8	TGTGCCAGCAGCTTATGGGTGAGGGGGATTAATGAAAAACTGTTTTTT	CASSLWVRGINEKLFF
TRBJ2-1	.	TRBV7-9	TGTGCCAGCAGCTTATCGATCCCGGAGCAGTTCTTC	CASSLSIPEQFF
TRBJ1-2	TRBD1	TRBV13	TGTGCCAGCAGCGAATCCGGACAGGTTCGGGTTAACTATGGCTACACCTTC	CASSESGQVRVNYGYTF
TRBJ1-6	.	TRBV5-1	TGCGCCAGCAGCCCTGGGGGCGGGAGGGCAGCCCTCCACTTT	CASSPGGGRAALHF
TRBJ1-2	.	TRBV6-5	TGTGCCAGCAGTATCAGGGCGAACTATGGCTACACCTTC	CASSIRANYGYTF
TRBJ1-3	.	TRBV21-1	.	CASSKKGTVGSGNTIYF
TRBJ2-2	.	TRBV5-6	TGTGCCAGCAGCTTGGCGATAGCCGGGTCCCCCGGGGAGCTGTTTTTT	CASSLAIAGSPGELFF
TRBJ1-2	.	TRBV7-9	TGTGCCAGCAGCTTAGCGAACAGGGTCTATGGCTACACCTTC	CASSLANRVYGYTF
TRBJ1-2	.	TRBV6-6	TGTGCCAGCACCCAGGCGCAGGGGCTGACCCACGGCTACACCTTC	CASTQAQGLTHGYTF
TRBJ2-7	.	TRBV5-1	TGCGCCAGCAGCTTGGCCAACAGACAGCACCGCTTTTACGAGCAGTACTTC	CASSLANRQHRFYEQYF
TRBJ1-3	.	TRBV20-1	TGCAGTGCGGACTCTGGAAACACCATATATTTT	CSADSGNTIYF
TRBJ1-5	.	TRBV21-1	TGTGCCAGCAGCAAAGGACCACTTTCAGTGTTTAGCAATCAGCCCCAGCATTTT	CASSKGPLSVFSNQPQHF
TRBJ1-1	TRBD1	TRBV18	TGTGCCAGCTCCAGGGGGGGAAACACTGAAGCTTTCTTT	CASSRGGNTEAFF
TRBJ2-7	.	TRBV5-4	TGTGCCAGCAGCCTGGGAGCCTCCTACGAGCAGTACTTC	CASSLGASYEQYF
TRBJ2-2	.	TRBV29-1	TGCAGCGTTGAAGACGGGACTCCCAGGGGTACCGGGGAGCTGTTTTTT	CSVEDGTPRGTGELFF
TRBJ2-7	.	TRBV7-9	TGTGCCAGCAGCTTTTCAAGTAGCTCCTACGAGCAGTACTTC	CASSFSSSSYEQYF
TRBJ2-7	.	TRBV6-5	TGTGCCAGCAGTTTCTCGGGGCAGGGGTCCTACGAGCAGTACTTC	CASSFSGQGSYEQYF
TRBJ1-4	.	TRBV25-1	TGTGCCAGCAGTGAACCGGGCAGGGGAAGGTTTAATGAAAAACTGTTTTTT	CASSEPGRGRFNEKLFF
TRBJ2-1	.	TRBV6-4	TGTGCCAGCAGTGACTCGTATAACAATGAGCAGTTCTTC	CASSDSYNNEQFF
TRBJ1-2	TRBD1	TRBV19	TGTGCCAGTAGTATACAGGACAGGTTGTATGGCTACACCTTC	CASSIQDRLYGYTF
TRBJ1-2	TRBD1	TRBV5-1	TGCGCCAGCAGCCTCGGGACAGGGGAGACCCTCGGCTACACCTTC	CASSLGTGETLGYTF
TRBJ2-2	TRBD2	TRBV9	TGTGCCAGCAGCGTAGTCCCGGGGGGGCACACCGGGGAGCTGTTTTTT	CASSVVPGGHTGELFF
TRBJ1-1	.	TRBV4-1	TGCGCCAGCAGCCAAGGCCCGCTGAACACTGAAGCTTTCTTT	CASSQGPLNTEAFF
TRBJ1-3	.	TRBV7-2	TGTGCCAGCAGATTTGGACAGTCCTCTGGAAACACCATATATTTT	CASRFGQSSGNTIYF
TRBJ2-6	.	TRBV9	TGTGCCAGCAGCGTAGCTGGGGGCGCTGGGGCCAACGTCCTGACTTTC	CASSVAGGAGANVLTF
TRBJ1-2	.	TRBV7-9	TGTGCCAGCAGCTTTCCCGGCTTAAATGGCTACACCTTC	CASSFPGLNGYTF
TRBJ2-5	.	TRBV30	TGTGCCTGGAGTGTCGGTAGCGGCGGGGCGGAGACCCAGTACTTC	CAWSVGSGGAETQYF
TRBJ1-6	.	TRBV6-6	TGTGCCAGCAGTTACGGGGAGGGCTCACCCCTCCACTTT	CASSYGEGSPLHF
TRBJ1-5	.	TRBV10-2	TGCGCCAGCACAAGAGATAGCAATCAGCCCCAGCATTTT	CASTRDSNQPQHF
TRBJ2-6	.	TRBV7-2	TGTGCCAGCAGCTTAGCCAGAGCTTCTGGGGCCAACGTCCTGACTTTC	CASSLARASGANVLTF
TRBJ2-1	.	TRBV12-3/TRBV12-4	TGTGCCAGCAGGCTAATCTACAATGAGCAGTTCTTC	CASRLIYNEQFF
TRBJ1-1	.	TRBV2	TGTGCCATATCAGGGGCCGGGAACACTGAAGCTTTCTTT	CAISGAGNTEAFF
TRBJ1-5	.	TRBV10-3	TGTGCCATCAGTGAAGGGGACAGCAATCAGCCCCAGCATTTT	CAISEGDSNQPQHF
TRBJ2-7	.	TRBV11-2	TGTGCCAGCAGCTTAGGTCCGGTGGGGGAGCAGTACTTC	CASSLGPVGEQYF
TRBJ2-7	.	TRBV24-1	TGTGCCACCAGTGATCCCCCCAGCTACGAGCAGTACTTC	CATSDPPSYEQYF
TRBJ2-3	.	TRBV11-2	TGTGCCAGCAGCTTACCTACAGGGTCCAGGACGCAGTATTTT	CASSLPTGSRTQYF
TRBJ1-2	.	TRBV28	TGTGCCAGCAGTTTAAGTGGGGTCAGCTATGGCTACACCTTC	CASSLSGVSYGYTF
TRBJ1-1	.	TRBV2	TGTGCCAGCCAACCTCAGGGGAACACTGAAGCTTTCTTT	CASQPQGNTEAFF
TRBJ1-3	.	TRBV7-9	TGTGCCAGCAGCGCATACTCTGGAAACACCATATATTTT	CASSAYSGNTIYF
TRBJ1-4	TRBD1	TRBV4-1	TGCGCCAGCAGCCAAGGGGACAGGGCCAAGAGGGAAAAACTGTTTTTT	CASSQGDRAKREKLFF
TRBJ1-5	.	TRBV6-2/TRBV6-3	TGTGCCAGCAGTTACGGTTTAGGGAAAGATACTCAGCCCCAGCATTTT	CASSYGLGKDTQPQHF
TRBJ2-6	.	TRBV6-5	TGTGCCAGCAGTTACCTAAGCTCTGGGGCCAACGTCCTGACTTTC	CASSYLSSGANVLTF
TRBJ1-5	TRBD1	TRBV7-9	TGTGCCAGCGGGACAGGGGCCAATCAGCCCCAGCATTTT	CASGTGANQPQHF
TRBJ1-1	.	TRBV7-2	TGTGCCAGCAGCTTTTCGGGTGTCACTGAAGCTTTCTTT	CASSFSGVTEAFF
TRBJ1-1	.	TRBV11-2	TGTGCCAGCAGCTTAGTTTGGGACACTGAAGCTTTCTTT	CASSLVWDTEAFF
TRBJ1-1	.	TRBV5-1	TGCGCCAGCAGCCCTCGGGGACGTTCGGACACTGAAGCTTTCTTT	CASSPRGRSDTEAFF
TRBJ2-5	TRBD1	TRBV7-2	TGTGCCAGCAGCACCATCGGGACAGGGGGCCCAAGAAAAGAGACCCAGTACTTC	CASSTIGTGGPRKETQYF
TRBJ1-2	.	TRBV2	TGTGCCAGCAGTGTGGTGCAACCAGGGGGCTACACCTTC	CASSVVQPGGYTF
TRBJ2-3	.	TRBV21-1	TGTGCCAGCAGCAAAACGGGACAGGCTTTCTTTCGCACAGATACGCAGTATTTT	CASSKTGQAFFRTDTQYF
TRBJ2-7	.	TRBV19	TGTGCCAGTAGTATAGGACCAACCTACGAGCAGTACTTC	CASSIGPTYEQYF
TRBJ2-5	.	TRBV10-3	TGTGCCCCCCGGCCGACCGATAAAGAGACCCAGTACTTC	CAPRPTDKETQYF
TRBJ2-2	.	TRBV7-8	TGTGCCAGCAGCTTAGCGTGGACAGCGAACACCGGGGAGCTGTTTTTT	CASSLAWTANTGELFF